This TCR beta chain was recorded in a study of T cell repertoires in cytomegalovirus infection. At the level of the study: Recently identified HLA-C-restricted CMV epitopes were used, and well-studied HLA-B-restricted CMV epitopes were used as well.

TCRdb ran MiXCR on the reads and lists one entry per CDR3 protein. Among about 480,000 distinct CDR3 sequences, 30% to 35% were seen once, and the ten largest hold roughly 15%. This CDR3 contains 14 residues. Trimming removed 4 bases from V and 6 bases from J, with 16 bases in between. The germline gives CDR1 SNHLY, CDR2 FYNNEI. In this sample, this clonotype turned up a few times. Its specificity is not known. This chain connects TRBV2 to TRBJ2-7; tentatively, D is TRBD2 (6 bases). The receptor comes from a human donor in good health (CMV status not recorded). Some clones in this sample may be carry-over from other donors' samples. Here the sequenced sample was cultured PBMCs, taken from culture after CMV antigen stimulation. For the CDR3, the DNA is TGTGCCAGCAGTGGCAGCGGGCCCCCCTCCGAGCAGTACGTC. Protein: CASSGSGPPSEQYV.